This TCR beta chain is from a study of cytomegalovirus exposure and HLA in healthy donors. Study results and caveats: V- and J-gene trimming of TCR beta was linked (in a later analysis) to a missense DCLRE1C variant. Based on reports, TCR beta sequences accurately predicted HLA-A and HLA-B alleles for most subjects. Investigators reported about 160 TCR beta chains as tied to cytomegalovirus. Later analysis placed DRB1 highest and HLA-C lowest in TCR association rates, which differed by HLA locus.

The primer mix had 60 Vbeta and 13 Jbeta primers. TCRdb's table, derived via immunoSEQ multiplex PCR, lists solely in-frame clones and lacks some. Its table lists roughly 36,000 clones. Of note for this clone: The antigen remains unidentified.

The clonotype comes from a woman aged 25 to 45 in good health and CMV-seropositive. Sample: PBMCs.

The CDR3 spells CASSPYTEVDEKLFF. The CDR3 DNA sequence: TGCGCCAGCAGCCCATACACCGAGGTTGATGAAAAACTGTTTTTT. The rearrangement links TRBV5-1 to TRBJ1-4; D not resolved. V gave up 4 bases and J gave up 6 bases, with 16 bases separating them. The CDR3 is 15 residues long. The germline V gene encodes CDR1 SGHRS and CDR2 YFSETQ. Variable domain in full (rest from reference TRBV5-1 and TRBJ1-4): KAGVTQTPRYLIKTRGQQVTLSCSPISGHRSVSWYQQTPGQGLQFLFEYFSETQRNKGNFPGRFSGRQFSNSRSEMNVSTLELGDSALYLCASSPYTEVDEKLFFGSGTQLSVL.